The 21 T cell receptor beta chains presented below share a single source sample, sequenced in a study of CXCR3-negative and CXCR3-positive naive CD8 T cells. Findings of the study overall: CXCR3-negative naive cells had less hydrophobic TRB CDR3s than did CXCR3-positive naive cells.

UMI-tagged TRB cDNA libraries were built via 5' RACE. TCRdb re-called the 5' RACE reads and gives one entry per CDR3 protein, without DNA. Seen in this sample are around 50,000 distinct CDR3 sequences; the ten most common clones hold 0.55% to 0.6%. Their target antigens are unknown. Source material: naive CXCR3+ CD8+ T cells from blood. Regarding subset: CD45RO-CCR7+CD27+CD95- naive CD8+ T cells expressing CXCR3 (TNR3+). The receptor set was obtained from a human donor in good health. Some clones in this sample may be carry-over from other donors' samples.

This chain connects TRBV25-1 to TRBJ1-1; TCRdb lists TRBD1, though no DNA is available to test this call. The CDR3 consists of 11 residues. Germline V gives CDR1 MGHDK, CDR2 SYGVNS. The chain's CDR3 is CASKTVTEAFF.

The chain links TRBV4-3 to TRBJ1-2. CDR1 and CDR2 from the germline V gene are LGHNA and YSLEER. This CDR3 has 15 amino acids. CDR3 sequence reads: CASSQDAVPNYGYTF.

The CDR3 sequence is CARSFSNGLAVYEQYF. This sequence joins TRBV11-2 and TRBJ2-7; as DNA is missing, the TRBD2 call by TCRdb cannot be tested. The CDR3 length is 16 residues. Germline loops: CDR1 SGHAT, CDR2 FQNNGV.

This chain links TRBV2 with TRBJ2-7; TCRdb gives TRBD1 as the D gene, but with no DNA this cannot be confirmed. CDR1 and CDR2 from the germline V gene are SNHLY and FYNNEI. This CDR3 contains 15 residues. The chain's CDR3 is CASREGGGPSYEQYF. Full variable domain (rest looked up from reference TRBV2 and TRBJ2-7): EPEVTQTPSHQVTQMGQEVILRCVPISNHLYFYWYRQILGQKVEFLVSFYNNEISEKSEIFDDQFSVERPDGSNFTLKIRSTKLEDSAMYFCASREGGGPSYEQYFGPGTRLTVT.

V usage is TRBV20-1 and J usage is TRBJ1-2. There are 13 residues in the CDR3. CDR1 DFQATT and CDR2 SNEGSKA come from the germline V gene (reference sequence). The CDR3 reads CSAREPGLYGYTF.

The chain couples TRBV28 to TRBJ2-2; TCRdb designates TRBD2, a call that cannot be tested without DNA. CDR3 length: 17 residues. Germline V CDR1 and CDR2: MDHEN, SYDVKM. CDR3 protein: CASSFSIAGANTGELFF.

The CDR3 here is CASSTPRGGHEQFF. The J gene is TRBJ2-1, the V gene TRBV7-2; absent DNA, TCRdb's TRBD2 call cannot be checked. Germline CDR1 is SGHTA and CDR2 is FQGNSA. The CDR3 is 14 residues long. The full variable domain, rest sourced from reference TRBV7-2 and TRBJ2-1, is GAGVSQSPSNKVTEKGKDVELRCDPISGHTALYWYRQSLGQGLEFLIYFQGNSAPDKSGLPSDRFSAERTGGSVSTLTIQRTQQEDSAVYLCASSTPRGGHEQFFGPGTRLTVL.

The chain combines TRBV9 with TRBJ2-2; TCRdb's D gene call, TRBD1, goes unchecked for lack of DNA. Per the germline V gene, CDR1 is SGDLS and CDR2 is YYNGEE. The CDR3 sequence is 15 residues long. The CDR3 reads CASSVRDTTTGELFF.

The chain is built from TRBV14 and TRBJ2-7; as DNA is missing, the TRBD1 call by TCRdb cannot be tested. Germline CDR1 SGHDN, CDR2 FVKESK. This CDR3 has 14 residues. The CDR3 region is CASSRGQISYEQYF.

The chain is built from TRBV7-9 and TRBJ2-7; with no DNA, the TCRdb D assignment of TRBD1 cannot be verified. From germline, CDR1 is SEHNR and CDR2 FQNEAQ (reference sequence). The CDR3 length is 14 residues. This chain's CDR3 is CASSFDRGRYEQYF. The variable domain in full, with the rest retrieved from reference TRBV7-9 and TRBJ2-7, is DTGVSQNPRHKITKRGQNVTFRCDPISEHNRLYWYRQTLGQGPEFLTYFQNEAQLEKSRLLSDRFSAERPKGSFSTLEIQRTEQGDSAMYLCASSFDRGRYEQYFGPGTRLTVT.

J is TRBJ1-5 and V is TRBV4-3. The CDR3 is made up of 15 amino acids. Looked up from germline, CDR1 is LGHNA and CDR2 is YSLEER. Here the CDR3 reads CVSSDIFNSNQPQHF.

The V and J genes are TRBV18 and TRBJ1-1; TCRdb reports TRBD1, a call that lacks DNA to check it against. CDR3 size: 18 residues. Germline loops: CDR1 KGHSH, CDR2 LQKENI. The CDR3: CASSPSGGQLGLNTEAFF.

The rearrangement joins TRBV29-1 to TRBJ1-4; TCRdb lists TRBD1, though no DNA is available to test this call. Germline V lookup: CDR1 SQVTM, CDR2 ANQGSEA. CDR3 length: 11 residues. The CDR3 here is CSGQGDEKLFF.

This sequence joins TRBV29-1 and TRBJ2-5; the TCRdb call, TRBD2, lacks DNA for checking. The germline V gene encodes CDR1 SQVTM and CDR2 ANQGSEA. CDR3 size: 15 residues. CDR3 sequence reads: CSGHVAGGHQETQYF.

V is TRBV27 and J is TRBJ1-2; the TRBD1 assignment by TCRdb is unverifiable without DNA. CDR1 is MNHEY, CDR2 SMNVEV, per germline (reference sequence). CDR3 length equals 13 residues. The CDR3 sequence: CASSLAGAQGYTF.

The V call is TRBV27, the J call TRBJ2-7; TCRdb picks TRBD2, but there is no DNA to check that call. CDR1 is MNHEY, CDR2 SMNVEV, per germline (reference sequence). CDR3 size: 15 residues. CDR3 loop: CASSFGGRSSYEQYF.

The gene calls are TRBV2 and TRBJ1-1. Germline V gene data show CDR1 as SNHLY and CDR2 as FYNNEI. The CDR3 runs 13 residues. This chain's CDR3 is CASKDPGGTEAFF.

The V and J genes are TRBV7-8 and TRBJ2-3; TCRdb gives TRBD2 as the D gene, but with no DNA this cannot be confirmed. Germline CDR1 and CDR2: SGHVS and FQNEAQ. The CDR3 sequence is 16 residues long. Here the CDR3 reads CASSLGTIGPTDTQYF. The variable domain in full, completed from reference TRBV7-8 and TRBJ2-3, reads GAGVSQSPRYKVAKRGQDVALRCDPISGHVSLFWYQQALGQGPEFLTYFQNEAQLDKSGLPSDRFFAERPEGSVSTLKIQRTQQEDSAVYLCASSLGTIGPTDTQYFGPGTRLTVL.

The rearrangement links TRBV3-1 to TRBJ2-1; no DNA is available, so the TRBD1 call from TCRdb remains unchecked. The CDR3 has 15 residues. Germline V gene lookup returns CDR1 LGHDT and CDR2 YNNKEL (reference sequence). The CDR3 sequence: CASSQAGATYNEQFF.

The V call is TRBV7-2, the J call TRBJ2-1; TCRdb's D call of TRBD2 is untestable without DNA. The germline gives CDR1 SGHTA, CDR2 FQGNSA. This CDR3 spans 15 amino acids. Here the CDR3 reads CASSFTSGGAWEQFF.

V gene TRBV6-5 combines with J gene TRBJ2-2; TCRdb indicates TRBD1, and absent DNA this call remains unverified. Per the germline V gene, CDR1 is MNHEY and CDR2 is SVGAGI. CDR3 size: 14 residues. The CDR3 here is CASSSPWGAEELFF.